This TCR beta chain was recorded in a study of CD8 T cells in ankylosing spondylitis. Study-level findings and limits: As reported, disease-linked clones showed significant enrichment in matched ankylosing spondylitis synovial fluid.

About this clonotype: Antigen unknown.

Germline CDR1 and CDR2: SQVTM and ANQGSEA. The CDR3 runs to 18 residues. V was clipped by 5 bases and J by 1 base, with 24 bases between them. Making the TCR beta libraries involved quantitative 5'-RACE with molecular barcodes. Each CDR3 protein gets one entry after TCRdb re-called the 5' RACE reads with MiXCR. The sample contains about 220,000 distinct CDR3 sequences, roughly 25% of which appear only once. This receptor was taken from a male donor with ankylosing spondylitis or in good health (not recorded which). This chain uses TRBV29-1 with TRBJ2-1; D perhaps matches TRBD2 (5 bases). Sequenced input: blood, either unsorted or a sorted T cell fraction (not recorded which). The chain's CDR3 is CSVYGIRGINLSYNEQFF. Here the CDR3 DNA reads TGCAGCGTTTATGGTATCAGAGGGATCAACTTATCCTACAATGAGCAGTTCTTC.